This TCR beta chain comes out of a study of human T cells and chemical hapten exposure. Study at large: Sensitizing treatment utilized 2% DPC over a roughly 2 cm by roughly 2 cm portion of upper inner arm skin. Study-level points and caveats: PT1 expanded TCR numbers rose with patch test score.

The time point was: patch test 1, 2 weeks after DPC sensitization. Treatment denoted: therapeutic diphenylcyclopropenone sensitization with weekly scalp DPC. From the RACE reads, TCRdb called clonotypes with MiXCR, one entry per CDR3 protein. The table lists roughly 120,000 distinct CDR3 sequences, 12% to 15% of them singletons. This clonotype came up many times. Its antigen is not known. This specimen consisted of whole blood, obtained in connection with sensitization to the hapten diphenylcyclopropenone (DPC). This TCR came from a man between 18 and 35 years old with alopecia areata. Some clones in this sample may be carry-over from other donors' samples.

The CDR3 DNA reads as TGCAGTGCTAGGTTGGGGACATCCAAGGGCTATGGCTACACCTTC. It encodes CSARLGTSKGYGYTF. The chain is built from TRBV20-1 and TRBJ1-2; the D gene is possibly TRBD1 (6 bases). Trimming cost V 3 bases and J 4 bases, with 18 bases left between them. The CDR3 covers 15 residues. Germline loops: CDR1 DFQATT, CDR2 SNEGSKA (reference sequence).